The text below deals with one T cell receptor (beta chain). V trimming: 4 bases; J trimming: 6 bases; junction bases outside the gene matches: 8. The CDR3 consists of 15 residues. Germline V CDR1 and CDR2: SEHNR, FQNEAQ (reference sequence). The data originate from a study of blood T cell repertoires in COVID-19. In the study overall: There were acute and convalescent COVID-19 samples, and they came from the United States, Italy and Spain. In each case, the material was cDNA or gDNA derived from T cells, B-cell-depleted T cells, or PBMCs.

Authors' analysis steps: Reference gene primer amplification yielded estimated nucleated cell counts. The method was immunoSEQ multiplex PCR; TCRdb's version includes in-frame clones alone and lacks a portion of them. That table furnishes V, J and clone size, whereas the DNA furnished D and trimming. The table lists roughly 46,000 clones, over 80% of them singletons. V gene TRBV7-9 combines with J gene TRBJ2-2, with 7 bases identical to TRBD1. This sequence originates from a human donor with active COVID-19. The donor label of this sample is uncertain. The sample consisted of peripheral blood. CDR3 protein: CASSSTGELAGELFF. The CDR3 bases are TGTGCCAGCAGCTCCACAGGGGAATTGGCCGGGGAGCTGTTTTTT.